This TCR beta chain was sequenced in a study of breast tumors, draining lymph nodes, adjacent tissues. Each CDR3 protein is one row after TCRdb ran MiXCR on the multiplex PCR reads. The profile shows more than 85,000 distinct CDR3 sequences, 21% of them singletons. General observations from the study: Tumors had less TCR diversity than lymph nodes, more than nontumor tissue.

Germline loops: CDR1 DFQATT, CDR2 SNEGSKA (reference sequence). The CDR3 totals 14 residues. Trimming removed 1 base from V and 0 bases from J, with 10 bases in between. Axillary draining lymph nodes of breast cancer patients supplied the node samples. This clonotype was seen at least ten times. Antigen unknown. The TCR originated in a female donor with breast cancer. Some clones in this sample may be carry-over from other donors' samples. Sequencing was carried out using axillary lymph node tissue. The chain couples TRBV20-1 to TRBJ2-7; D gene unclear. The CDR3 spells CSARVDINSYEQYF. The CDR3 DNA reads as TGCAGTGCTAGAGTTGACATAAACTCCTACGAGCAGTACTTC.